This T cell receptor (beta chain) was profiled in a study of T cells in Graves' hyperthyroidism and ophthalmopathy. As for this clonotype: Its antigen remains unidentified.

The TCR beta CDR3 regions underwent amplification using RNA transcripts as the source. Carried out on the TCR CDR3, a first-round RT-PCR used the HTBI primer set. TCRdb independently ran MiXCR on the multiplex PCR reads; one entry per CDR3 protein. The sample lists 600,000 to 650,000 distinct CDR3 sequences, about 17% seen once, with over 3.5% in the top ten. Exclusion followed for patients with uncontrolled infection, other autoimmune disease, pregnancy or lactation. Germline assignment: CDR1 SGHVS and CDR2 FQNEAQ. Trimming cost V 1 base and J 7 bases; bases outside gene matches: 7. The CDR3 runs 16 residues. General observations from the study: Blood held most thyroid clonotypes expanded above 0.001 frequency. Ophthalmopathy was separated from stable hyperthyroidism by a 13 V-J model.

The sample consisted of blood. This chain uses TRBV7-8 with TRBJ2-1, with 10 nucleotides matching TRBD1. The receptor's source is a woman in her twenties or thirties with Graves' hyperthyroidism. The CDR3 region has the DNA TGTGCCAGCAGCTTAGTAGGGGACAGGGGAAGAAATGAGCAGTTCTTC. Its translation is CASSLVGDRGRNEQFF.